This T cell receptor (beta chain) appears in the sequencing data of a study of T cells in localized non-small cell lung cancer. Data came from immunoSEQ multiplex PCR; TCRdb stores just in-frame clones and leaves some out. The table shows just over 20,000 clones, with about 81% occurring only once. With respect to this clone: Its antigen is currently unknown.

Study findings and constraints: T cell clonality was highest in uninvolved adjacent lung, above tumor.

V dropped 0 bases and J dropped 5 bases, with 10 bases sitting between them. This CDR3 is 13 amino acids long. Germline V gene data show CDR1 as GTSNPN and CDR2 as SVGIG (reference sequence). This TCR derives from a man aged 40 to 70 with stage I lung adenocarcinoma. Sequencing was performed on peripheral blood, taken before any cancer treatment. The rearrangement uses TRBV30 and TRBJ1-1; D unresolved. The CDR3 sequence: CAWSVSRRTEAFF. CDR3 sequence (DNA): TGTGCCTGGAGTGTCTCCAGGCGGACTGAAGCTTTCTTT.